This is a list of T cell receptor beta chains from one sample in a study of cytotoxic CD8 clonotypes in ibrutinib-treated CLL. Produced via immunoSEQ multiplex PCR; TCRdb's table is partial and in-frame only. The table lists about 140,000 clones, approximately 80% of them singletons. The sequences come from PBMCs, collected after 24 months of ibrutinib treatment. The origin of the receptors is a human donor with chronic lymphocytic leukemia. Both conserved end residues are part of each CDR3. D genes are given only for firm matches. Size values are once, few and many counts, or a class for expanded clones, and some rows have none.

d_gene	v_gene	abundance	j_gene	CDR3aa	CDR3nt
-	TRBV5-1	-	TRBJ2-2	CASSLVSGELFF	TGCGCCAGCAGCTTGGTGTCCGGGGAGCTGTTTTTT
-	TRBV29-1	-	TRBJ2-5	CSVFPAGETQYF	TGCAGCGTTTTCCCCGCAGGAGAGACCCAGTACTTC
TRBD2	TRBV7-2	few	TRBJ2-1	CASSRLAGGPLLNEQFF	TGTGCCAGCAGCCGACTAGCGGGAGGGCCCCTTTTGAATGAGCAGTTCTTC
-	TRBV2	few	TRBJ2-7	CASSVSYEQYF	TGTGCCAGCAGTGTGTCCTACGAGCAGTACTTC
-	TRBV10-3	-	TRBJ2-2	CAISPQTSGELFF	TGTGCCATCAGTCCCCAGACCAGCGGGGAGCTGTTTTTT
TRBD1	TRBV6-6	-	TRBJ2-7	CASSPTGAEQYF	TGTGCCAGCAGCCCCACAGGGGCCGAGCAGTACTTC
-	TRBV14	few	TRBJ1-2	CASSRSWQGPPWGYTF	TGTGCCAGCAGCCGGAGTTGGCAGGGGCCGCCCTGGGGCTACACCTTC
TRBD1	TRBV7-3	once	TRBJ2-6	CASSPVTGGLGANVLTF	TGTGCCAGCAGCCCCGTCACAGGGGGGCTTGGGGCCAACGTCCTGACTTTC
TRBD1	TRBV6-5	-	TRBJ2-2	CASSYRTGGVGELFF	TGTGCCAGCAGTTACCGGACAGGGGGTGTCGGGGAGCTGTTTTTT
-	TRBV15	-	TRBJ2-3	CATSRDRKVGHF	TGTGCCACCAGCAGAGACCGGAAGGTCGGACATTTT
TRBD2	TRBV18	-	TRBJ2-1	CASSQGLAGSNEQFF	TGTGCCAGCTCGCAGGGACTAGCGGGGAGCAATGAGCAGTTCTTC
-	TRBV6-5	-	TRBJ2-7	CASSYSREPISYEQYF	TGTGCCAGCAGTTACTCGCGGGAACCTATCTCCTACGAGCAGTACTTC
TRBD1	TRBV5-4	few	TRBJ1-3	CASSLGQGRGGNTIYF	TGTGCCAGCAGCTTGGGACAGGGGAGAGGCGGAAACACCATATATTTT
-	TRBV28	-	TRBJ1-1	CASSSSGDMNTEAFF	TGTGCCAGCAGCTCCTCGGGGGACATGAACACTGAAGCTTTCTTT
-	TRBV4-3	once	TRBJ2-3	CASSQDWLDHTQYF	TGCGCCAGCAGCCAAGACTGGCTAGACCATACGCAGTATTTT
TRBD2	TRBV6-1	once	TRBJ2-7	CASSEVPGGEQYF	TGTGCCAGCAGTGAAGTCCCGGGGGGCGAGCAGTACTTC
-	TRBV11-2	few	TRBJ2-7	CASSLGGRDYEQYF	TGTGCCAGCAGCTTAGGGGGCCGGGACTACGAGCAGTACTTC
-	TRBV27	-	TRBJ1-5	CASSLRGQPQHF	TGTGCCAGCAGTTTAAGGGGGCAGCCCCAGCATTTT
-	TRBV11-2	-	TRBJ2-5	CASSLDRGSGETQYF	TGTGCCAGCAGCTTAGATCGGGGTAGCGGAGAGACCCAGTACTTC
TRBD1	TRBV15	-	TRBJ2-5	CATSRDQGPGGETQYF	TGTGCCACCAGCAGAGATCAAGGCCCAGGGGGCGAGACCCAGTACTTC
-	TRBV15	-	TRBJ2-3	CATSRGGETDTQYF	TGTGCCACCAGCAGAGGGGGGGAAACAGATACGCAGTATTTT
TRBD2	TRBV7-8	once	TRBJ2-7	CASSLGASGPYEQYF	TGTGCCAGCAGCTTAGGGGCTAGCGGCCCCTACGAGCAGTACTTC
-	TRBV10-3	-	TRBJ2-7	CAITREGVPEQYF	TGTGCCATCACGCGGGAAGGGGTACCCGAGCAGTACTTC
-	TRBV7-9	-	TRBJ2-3	CASSSYEDTQYF	TGTGCCAGCAGCTCGTACGAAGATACGCAGTATTTT
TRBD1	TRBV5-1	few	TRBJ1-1	CASSSQGVAAFF	TGCGCCAGCAGCTCCCAGGGGGTTGCAGCTTTCTTT
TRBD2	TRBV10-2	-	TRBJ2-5	CASSDPRVAGETQYF	TGCGCCAGCAGTGACCCGAGGGTAGCGGGAGAGACCCAGTACTTC
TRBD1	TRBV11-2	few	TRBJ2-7	CASSLGTGFSGYEQYF	TGTGCCAGCAGCTTAGGGACAGGGTTTTCAGGCTACGAGCAGTACTTC
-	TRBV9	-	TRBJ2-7	CASSAGAGSFYEQYF	TGTGCCAGCAGCGCGGGGGCAGGGTCTTTCTACGAGCAGTACTTC
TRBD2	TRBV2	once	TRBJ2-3	CASSQQGGTDTQYF	TGTGCCAGCAGCCAGCAGGGAGGGACAGATACGCAGTATTTT
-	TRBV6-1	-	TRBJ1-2	CASSEAVRRVYGYTF	TGTGCCAGCAGTGAAGCAGTCCGGCGGGTTTATGGCTACACCTTC
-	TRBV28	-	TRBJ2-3	CASSPPAPPSQYF	TGTGCCAGCAGTCCCCCGGCACCCCCCTCGCAGTATTTT
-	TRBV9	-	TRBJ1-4	CASSVAADTNEKLFF	TGTGCCAGCAGCGTAGCCGCCGACACCAATGAAAAACTGTTTTTT
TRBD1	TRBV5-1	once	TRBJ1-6	CASSLGTGANSPLHF	TGCGCCAGCAGCTTGGGGACAGGGGCTAATTCACCCCTCCACTTT
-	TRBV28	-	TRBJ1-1	CASTPGGLNTEAFF	TGTGCCAGCACCCCGGGGGGCTTGAACACTGAAGCTTTCTTT
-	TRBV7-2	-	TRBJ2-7	CASSPAAGTYEQYF	TGTGCCAGCAGCCCGGCGGCGGGGACCTACGAGCAGTACTTC
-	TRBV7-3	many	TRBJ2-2	CASSSQANSHGELFF	TGTGCCAGCAGCTCCCAAGCGAACTCCCACGGGGAGCTGTTTTTT
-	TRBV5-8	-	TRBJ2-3	CASRQTSTDTQYF	TGTGCCAGCAGGCAAACTAGCACAGATACGCAGTATTTT
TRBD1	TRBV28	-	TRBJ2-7	CASSWPHRGGNEQYF	TGTGCCAGCAGTTGGCCCCACAGGGGTGGCAACGAGCAGTACTTC
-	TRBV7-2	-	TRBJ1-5	CASSFGESQPQHF	TGTGCCAGCAGCTTCGGGGAGAGTCAGCCCCAGCATTTT
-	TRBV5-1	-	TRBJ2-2	CASSPQGTGELFF	TGCGCCAGCAGCCCCCAGGGGACCGGGGAGCTGTTTTTT
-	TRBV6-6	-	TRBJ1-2	CASSPWGGYTF	TGTGCCAGCAGCCCCTGGGGGGGCTACACCTTC
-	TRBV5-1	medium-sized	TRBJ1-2	CASSLAGPSFGYTF	TGCGCCAGCAGCTTGGCCGGGCCCAGCTTTGGCTACACCTTC